This TCR beta chain is from a study of cytomegalovirus exposure and HLA in healthy donors. Study conclusions and caveats: Later, an analysis showed that TCR beta chains associated with HLA were more clonally expanded than others that were equally common. Differences between HLA loci emerged in a later analysis of TCR association rates, with DRB1 most and HLA-C fewest.

This clone was observed a few times. Its antigen is currently unknown. CDR1 and CDR2 (germline): GTSNPN, SVGIG (reference sequence). CDR3 size: 14 residues. V lost 4 bases and J lost 4, with 17 bases in between. The primer mix had 60 Vbeta and 13 Jbeta primers. Assay used: immunoSEQ multiplex PCR; TCRdb lists only in-frame clones, some missing. Of fewer than 80,000 clones detected, approximately 82% appear once; the ten largest clones hold around 25%. The sample comprised PBMCs. The chain employs TRBV30 and TRBJ2-7; maybe TRBD1 (5 bases). The receptor was derived from a woman aged 40 to 50 in good health and CMV-seropositive. DNA for the CDR3: TGTGCCTGGATTGCGTGGGGCAGGGCTTACGAGCAGTACTTC. Translating it yields CAWIAWGRAYEQYF.